Each of the 11 T cell receptor beta chains below was sequenced from the same sample in a study of control samples from healthy donors and cancer patients. Generated by immunoSEQ multiplex PCR, the TCRdb table keeps only in-frame clones and is missing some. Here the sample spans about 120,000 clones, nearly 95% being singletons. The sample was blood. The receptor source for this set is a man aged 30 to 39 in good health.

The J gene is TRBJ1-2, the V gene TRBV5-1; D is unresolved. V was pared by 4 bases and J by 8 bases, with 12 bases between. The germline gives CDR1 SGHRS, CDR2 YFSETQ. The CDR3 is 12 amino acids. In nucleotides, the CDR3 is TGCGCCAGCAGCAAGGACGGCGGGGGCTACACCTTC. Protein sequence: CASSKDGGGYTF.

The chain uses TRBV28 and TRBJ1-2; possibly TRBD1 for D (5 bases). Trimming removed 7 bases from V and 5 bases from J, with 14 bases in between. Germline V gene sequence: CDR1 MDHEN, CDR2 SYDVKM. This CDR3 spans 13 amino acids. The CDR3 loop reads CASTGTFGYGYTF. In DNA, the CDR3 is TGTGCCAGCACCGGGACCTTTGGATATGGCTACACCTTC.

This chain uses TRBV5-1 with TRBJ1-2, with 7 nucleotides matching TRBD1. Germline loops: CDR1 SGHRS, CDR2 YFSETQ. The CDR3 totals 15 residues. Trimming removed 0 bases from V and 4 bases from J; junction bases left unmatched: 6. CDR3 nucleotide sequence: TGCGCCAGCAGCTTGGGAGGGGGCGTAAGCTATGGCTACACCTTC. This sequence encodes CASSLGGGVSYGYTF.

Comment on this clone: One junction end disagrees with the germline gene, perhaps due to a read error. The genes are TRBV29-1 and TRBJ1-2; D remains unclear. The germline gives CDR1 SQVTM, CDR2 ANQGSEA. The CDR3 is 11 amino acids. CDR3 sequence (DNA): TGCAGCGTTGAAGATAGAGAAGGCCGTCCCTTC. Amino acid sequence: CSVEDREGRPF.

The chain recombines TRBV12-2 with TRBJ1-5; the table names TRBD1, a call not compared with the DNA. TRBV12-2 is marked as a pseudogene. This CDR3 region has 16 residues. DNA of the CDR3: TGTGCAAGTCGCTTAGCGGGACAGGGGGCAGGTCAGCCCCAGCATTTT. Its protein is CASRLAGQGAGQPQHF.

The gene calls are TRBV5-1 and TRBJ2-1, with 7 nucleotides matching TRBD1. The germline V gene has CDR1 SGHRS and CDR2 YFSETQ. This CDR3 comprises 15 residues. The V and J ends lost 3 bases and 9 bases, in that order; junction bases with no gene match: 12. The CDR3 DNA sequence: TGCGCCAGCAGCTCACAGGGGAGAGACGTGGGTGAGCAGTTCTTC. Amino acid sequence: CASSSQGRDVGEQFF.

The chain uses TRBV10-3 and TRBJ2-3; tentative D call: TRBD1 (6 bases). V was clipped by 6 bases and J by 8 bases, with 15 bases between them. The CDR3 covers 13 residues. Germline-derived CDR1 and CDR2 are ENHRY and SYGVKD. The CDR3 DNA reads as TGTGCCATCAGGGGGGCGCTTCTCCCTACGCAGTATTTT. This codes for CAIRGALLPTQYF.

The rearrangement joins TRBV18 to TRBJ1-4, with D maybe TRBD1 (6 bases). Germline V lookup: CDR1 KGHSH, CDR2 LQKENI. Trimming pared 5 bases from V and 7 bases from J, leaving 20 bases between. This CDR3 spans 16 amino acids. As DNA, the CDR3 is TGTGCCAGCTCATCAACAGGACAGAACATAGCTGAAAAACTGTTTTTT. It encodes CASSSTGQNIAEKLFF.

This clone was observed once. The CDR3 here is CASSLVVAGELFF. The CDR3 DNA reads TGTGCCAGCAGCTTAGTAGTCGCCGGGGAGCTGTTTTTT. This sequence joins TRBV7-8 and TRBJ2-2; D is unclear. CDR3 length: 13 amino acids. Germline V CDR1 and CDR2: SGHVS, FQNEAQ. Trimming shortened V by 1 base and J by 6 bases, and 6 bases separated the two germline ends.

DNA for the CDR3: TGCGCCAGCAGCGACCTGACGGCCGGGGATACGCAGTATTTT. Protein: CASSDLTAGDTQYF. The V and J genes are TRBV5-1 and TRBJ2-3; no clear D gene. CDR1 is SGHRS, CDR2 YFSETQ, per germline. The V end was cut by 4 bases, the J end by 6 bases, with 15 bases between. The CDR3 totals 14 residues.

The CDR3 bases are TGTGCCAGCCAACGCCGGGACGGGCCATCCTACGAGCAGTACGTC. This sequence encodes CASQRRDGPSYEQYV. The rearrangement uses TRBV2 and TRBJ2-7; D may be TRBD1 or TRBD2 (5 bases each). This CDR3 comprises 15 residues. Trimming shortened V by 8 bases and J by 1 base, and 18 bases separated the two germline ends. The germline gives CDR1 SNHLY, CDR2 FYNNEI.